A selection of T cell receptor beta chains follows, all from one sample in a study of T-cell memory formation after mild COVID-19. MiXCR was run by TCRdb on the 5' RACE reads, yielding one entry per CDR3 protein. The table records about 430,000 distinct CDR3 sequences, roughly a quarter of them present only once. The source material was PBMCs or a T cell subset sorted from them (not recorded which). The receptor source for this set is an adult woman who had mild COVID-19 (a few samples of this study predate the infection). Cell type and time point are not known. The CDR3 runs from the conserved cysteine through the conserved F or W. A D gene is named only where the DNA matches it firmly. Where a row states a size, it is once, few, many or the class of an expanded clone; other rows omit it.

-	TRBV20-1	few	TRBJ2-7	CSARDRDYPSEQYF	TGCAGTGCTAGAGATCGAGACTACCCTAGTGAGCAGTACTTC
TRBD2	TRBV7-8	few	TRBJ2-7	CASSRTSGGLFSYEQYF	TGTGCCAGCAGCCGCACTAGCGGGGGGCTTTTCTCCTACGAGCAGTACTTC
-	TRBV9	few	TRBJ2-2	CASSVGRVNTGELFF	TGTGCCAGCAGCGTAGGCAGGGTAAACACCGGGGAGCTGTTTTTT
-	TRBV12-3/TRBV12-4	once	TRBJ1-2	CASSFSAIHGYTF	TGTGCCAGCAGTTTTTCAGCAATACATGGCTACACCTTC
TRBD2	TRBV7-8	few	TRBJ2-2	CASSLLLLAGPDTGELFF	TGTGCCAGCAGCTTATTACTACTAGCGGGACCAGACACCGGGGAGCTGTTTTTT
-	TRBV6-6	-	TRBJ2-7	CASSPPPTDSYEQYF	TGTGCCAGCAGCCCTCCCCCGACAGATTCTTACGAGCAGTACTTC
TRBD2	TRBV3-1	-	TRBJ2-7	CASSQGLVYEQYF	TGTGCCAGCAGCCAGGGACTAGTTTACGAGCAGTACTTC
-	TRBV5-1	-	TRBJ2-6	CASSLGQPGPNVLTF	TGCGCCAGCAGCTTGGGACAACCTGGACCCAACGTCCTGACTTTC
TRBD2	TRBV9	few	TRBJ2-3	CASSVGPGASGITDTQYF	TGTGCCAGCAGCGTAGGCCCGGGGGCTAGCGGGATAACAGATACGCAGTATTTT
-	TRBV20-1	-	TRBJ1-2	CSARPRGQQYYGYTF	TGCAGTGCTAGACCCCGCGGGCAGCAGTACTATGGCTACACCTTC
TRBD1	TRBV20-1	-	TRBJ2-7	CSADRGPSTYEQYF	TGCAGTGCTGACAGGGGGCCGAGTACCTACGAGCAGTACTTC
-	TRBV12-3/TRBV12-4	few	TRBJ1-2	CASSLGGASNYGYTF	TGTGCCAGCAGTTTAGGCGGGGCTTCTAACTATGGCTACACCTTC
-	TRBV5-1	-	TRBJ1-1	CASSPSQGPTLSEAFF	TGCGCCAGCAGCCCGTCACAGGGCCCAACCCTATCTGAAGCTTTCTTT
TRBD1	TRBV6-5	few	TRBJ1-2	CASSYSVPSSGTGNGYTF	TGTGCCAGCAGTTACTCCGTACCTTCTTCCGGGACAGGGAACGGCTACACCTTC
TRBD1	TRBV12-3/TRBV12-4	few	TRBJ2-5	CASSIQGTFQETQYF	TGTGCCAGCAGCATACAGGGGACCTTCCAAGAGACCCAGTACTTC
-	TRBV7-2	-	TRBJ1-1	CASSARRNTEAFF	TGTGCCAGCAGCGCCAGACGGAACACTGAAGCTTTCTTT
-	TRBV12-3/TRBV12-4	-	TRBJ1-3	CASSLESGTGNTIYF	TGTGCCAGCAGTTTAGAATCTGGGACTGGAAACACCATATATTTT
-	TRBV5-1	-	TRBJ1-1	CASSLGGDGVTEAFF	TGCGCCAGCAGCTTGGGAGGGGACGGGGTCACTGAAGCTTTCTTT
TRBD1	TRBV4-3	many	TRBJ2-5	CASSQGTGGRETQYF	TGCGCCAGCAGCCAGGGGACAGGGGGCCGAGAGACCCAGTACTTC
-	TRBV15	few	TRBJ2-7	CATSTRTAPHYEQYF	TGTGCCACCAGCACCAGGACAGCCCCCCATTACGAGCAGTACTTC
-	TRBV24-1	few	TRBJ2-1	CATSSGYNEQFF	TGTGCCACCAGCAGCGGGTACAATGAGCAGTTCTTC
TRBD1	TRBV7-3	-	TRBJ2-6	CASSDRESYSGANVLTF	TGTGCCAGCAGCGACAGGGAGAGTTACTCTGGGGCCAACGTCCTGACTTTC
TRBD2	TRBV24-1	few	TRBJ2-5	CATSSGRARKTQYF	TGTGCCACCTCTAGCGGGAGGGCCCGGAAGACCCAGTACTTC
-	TRBV5-1	-	TRBJ2-7	CASGFGSYEQYF	TGCGCCAGTGGATTTGGGTCCTACGAGCAGTACTTC
TRBD1	TRBV7-6	-	TRBJ2-5	CASSLAGTGGETQYF	TGTGCCAGCAGCTTAGCCGGGACAGGGGGAGAGACCCAGTACTTC
TRBD2	TRBV4-2	few	TRBJ2-3	CASSQKAGERTDTQYF	TGTGCCAGCAGCCAGAAAGCGGGGGAGCGCACAGATACGCAGTATTTT
-	TRBV7-2	-	TRBJ1-2	CASSLPGIGGYTF	TGTGCCAGCAGCTTACCGGGGATTGGAGGCTACACCTTC
-	TRBV7-9	-	TRBJ2-7	CASSLSRITGIDYEQYF	TGTGCCAGCAGCTTATCCAGAATTACAGGGATCGATTACGAGCAGTACTTC
-	TRBV25-1	-	TRBJ2-3	CASSVTGGTDTQYF	TGTGCCAGCAGTGTTACGGGCGGCACAGATACGCAGTATTTT
TRBD2	TRBV3-1	few	TRBJ2-5	CASSELAGWETQYF	TGTGCCAGCAGCGAACTAGCGGGGTGGGAGACCCAGTACTTC
TRBD1	TRBV6-5	-	TRBJ2-7	CASSPGTGSTYEQYF	TGTGCCAGCAGTCCCGGGACAGGGTCCACCTACGAGCAGTACTTC
TRBD1	TRBV12-3/TRBV12-4	many	TRBJ1-4	CASSLVGDRDGKLFF	TGTGCCAGCAGTTTAGTAGGGGACAGGGACGGAAAACTGTTTTTT
-	TRBV12-3/TRBV12-4	-	TRBJ2-7	CASREDPLGEQYF	TGTGCCAGCAGAGAGGACCCCTTGGGCGAGCAGTACTTC
TRBD1	TRBV7-3	few	TRBJ1-2	CASSPPPTGGGGYGYTF	TGTGCCAGCAGCCCACCCCCGACAGGGGGGGGAGGCTATGGCTACACCTTC